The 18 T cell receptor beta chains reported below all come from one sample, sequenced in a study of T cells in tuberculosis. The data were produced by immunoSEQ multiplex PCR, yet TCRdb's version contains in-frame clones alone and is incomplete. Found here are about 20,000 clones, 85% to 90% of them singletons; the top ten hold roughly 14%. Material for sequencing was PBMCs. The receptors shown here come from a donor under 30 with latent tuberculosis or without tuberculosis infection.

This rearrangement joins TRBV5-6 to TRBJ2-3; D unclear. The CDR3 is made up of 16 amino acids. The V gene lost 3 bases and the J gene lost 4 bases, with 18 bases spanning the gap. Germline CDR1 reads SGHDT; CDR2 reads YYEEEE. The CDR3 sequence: CASSSAVGFWADTQYF. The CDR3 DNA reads TGTGCCAGCAGCTCCGCTGTCGGGTTCTGGGCAGATACGCAGTATTTT. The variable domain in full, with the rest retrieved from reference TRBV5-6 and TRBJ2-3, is DAGVTQSPTHLIKTRGQQVTLRCSPKSGHDTVSWYQQALGQGPQFIFQYYEEEERQRGNFPDRFSGHQFPNYSSELNVNALLLGDSALYLCASSSAVGFWADTQYFGPGTRLTVL.

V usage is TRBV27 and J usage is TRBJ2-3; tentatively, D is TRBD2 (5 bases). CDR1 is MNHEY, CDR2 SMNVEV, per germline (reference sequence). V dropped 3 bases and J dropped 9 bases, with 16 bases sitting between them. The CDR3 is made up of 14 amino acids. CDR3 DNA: TGTGCCAGCAGTTTCCGACCCCCCACGGGGACGCAGTATTTT. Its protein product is CASSFRPPTGTQYF.

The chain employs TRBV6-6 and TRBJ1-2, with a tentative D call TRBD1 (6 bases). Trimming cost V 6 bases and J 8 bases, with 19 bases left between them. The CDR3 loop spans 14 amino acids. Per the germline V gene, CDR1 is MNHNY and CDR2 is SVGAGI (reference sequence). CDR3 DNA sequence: TGTGCCAGCAGCCGCGACAGGCCTTCGGGGGGCTACACCTTC. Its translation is CASSRDRPSGGYTF.

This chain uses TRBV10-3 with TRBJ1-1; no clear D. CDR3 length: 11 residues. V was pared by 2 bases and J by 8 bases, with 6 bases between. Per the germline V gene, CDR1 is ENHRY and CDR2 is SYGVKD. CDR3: CAISEAREAFF. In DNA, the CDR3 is TGTGCCATCAGTGAGGCCAGGGAAGCTTTCTTT.

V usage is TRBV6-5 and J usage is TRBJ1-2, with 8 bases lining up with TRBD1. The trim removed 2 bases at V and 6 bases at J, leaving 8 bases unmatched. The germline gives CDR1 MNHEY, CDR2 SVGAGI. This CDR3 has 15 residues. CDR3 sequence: CASSYVWQGANGYTF. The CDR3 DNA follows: TGTGCCAGCAGTTACGTTTGGCAGGGGGCTAATGGCTACACCTTC.

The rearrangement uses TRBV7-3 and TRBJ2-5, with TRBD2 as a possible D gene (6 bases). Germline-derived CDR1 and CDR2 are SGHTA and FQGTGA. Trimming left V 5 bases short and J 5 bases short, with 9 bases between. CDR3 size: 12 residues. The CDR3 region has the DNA TGTGCCAGCAGCCTGAGCGGGGAGACCCAGTACTTC. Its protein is CASSLSGETQYF.

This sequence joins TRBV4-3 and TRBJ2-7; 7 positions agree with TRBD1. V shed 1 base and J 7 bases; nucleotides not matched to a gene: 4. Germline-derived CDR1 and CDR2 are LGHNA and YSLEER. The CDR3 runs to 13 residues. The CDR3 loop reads CASSQGRGREQYF. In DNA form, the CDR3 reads TGCGCCAGCAGCCAAGGCAGGGGGAGAGAGCAGTACTTC.

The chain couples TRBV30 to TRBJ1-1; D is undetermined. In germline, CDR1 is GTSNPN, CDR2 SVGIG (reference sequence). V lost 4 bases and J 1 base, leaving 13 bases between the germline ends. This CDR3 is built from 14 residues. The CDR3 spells CAWTRRGRNTEAFF. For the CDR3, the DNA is TGTGCCTGGACTCGACGGGGTAGGAACACTGAAGCTTTCTTT. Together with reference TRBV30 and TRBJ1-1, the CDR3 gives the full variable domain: SQTIHQWPATLVQPVGSPLSLECTVEGTSNPNLYWYRQAAGRGLQLLFYSVGIGQISSEVPQNLSASRPQDRQFILSSKKLLLSDSGFYLCAWTRRGRNTEAFFGQGTRLTVV.

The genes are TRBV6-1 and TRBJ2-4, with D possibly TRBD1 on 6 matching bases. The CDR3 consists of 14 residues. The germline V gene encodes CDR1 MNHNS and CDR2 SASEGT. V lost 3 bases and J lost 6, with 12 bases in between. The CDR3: CASSETGMVNIQYF. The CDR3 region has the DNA TGTGCCAGCAGTGAGACAGGAATGGTAAACATTCAGTACTTC.

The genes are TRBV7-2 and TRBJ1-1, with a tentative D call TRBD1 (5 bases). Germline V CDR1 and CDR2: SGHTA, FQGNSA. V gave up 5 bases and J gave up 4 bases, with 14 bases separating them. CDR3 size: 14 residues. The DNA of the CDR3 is TGTGCCAGCAGCCCCAGGGCAAGGAGCACTGAAGCTTTCTTT. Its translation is CASSPRARSTEAFF.

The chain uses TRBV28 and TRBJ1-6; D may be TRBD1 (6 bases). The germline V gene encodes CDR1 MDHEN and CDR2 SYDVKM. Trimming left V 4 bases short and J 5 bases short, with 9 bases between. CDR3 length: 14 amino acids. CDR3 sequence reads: CASSSGGHNSPLHF. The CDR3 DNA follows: TGTGCCAGCAGTTCGGGGGGGCATAATTCACCCCTCCACTTT.

CDR3 nucleotide sequence: TGCGCCAGCAGGGCCACGTTCCAAGACAGGGACTCTGAAGCTTTCTTT. Residues: CASRATFQDRDSEAFF. The chain carries TRBV4-1 and TRBJ1-1; 7 positions match TRBD1. The J segment lost 6 bases and the V segment lost 6 bases, leaving 16 bases of the junction unmatched. This CDR3 contains 16 residues. Germline V CDR1 and CDR2: MGHRA, YSYEKL.

The CDR3 bases are TGTGCCAGCAGCTATCTCTTTCGAGCGGGGGTGGATACGCAGTATTTT. Its translation: CASSYLFRAGVDTQYF. The rearrangement joins TRBV7-2 to TRBJ2-3, with 8 bases aligning to TRBD2. After removal of 4 bases from V and 6 bases from J, the junction contained 12 bases not matched to a gene. CDR1 SGHTA and CDR2 FQGNSA come from the germline V gene. The CDR3 covers 16 residues.

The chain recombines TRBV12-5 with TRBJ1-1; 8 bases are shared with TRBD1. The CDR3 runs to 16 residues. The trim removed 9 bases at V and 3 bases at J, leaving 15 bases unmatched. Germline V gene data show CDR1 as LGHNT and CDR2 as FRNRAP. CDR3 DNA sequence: TGTGCTAGCACCCTCAGGGGGCGTTCGGAGGACACTGAAGCTTTCTTT. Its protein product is CASTLRGRSEDTEAFF.

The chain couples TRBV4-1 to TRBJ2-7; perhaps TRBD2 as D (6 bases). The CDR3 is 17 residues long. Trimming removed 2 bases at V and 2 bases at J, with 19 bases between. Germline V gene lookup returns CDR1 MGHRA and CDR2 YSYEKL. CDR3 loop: CASSQLHPGTATYEQYF. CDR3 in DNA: TGCGCCAGCAGCCAACTGCACCCCGGGACTGCAACCTACGAGCAGTACTTC.

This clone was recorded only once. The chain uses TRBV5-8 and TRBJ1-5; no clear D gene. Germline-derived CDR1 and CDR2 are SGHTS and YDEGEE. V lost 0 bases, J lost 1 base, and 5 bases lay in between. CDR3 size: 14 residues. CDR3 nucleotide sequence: TGTGCCAGCAGCTTGGTCCTAAGCAATCAGCCCCAGCATTTT. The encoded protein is CASSLVLSNQPQHF.

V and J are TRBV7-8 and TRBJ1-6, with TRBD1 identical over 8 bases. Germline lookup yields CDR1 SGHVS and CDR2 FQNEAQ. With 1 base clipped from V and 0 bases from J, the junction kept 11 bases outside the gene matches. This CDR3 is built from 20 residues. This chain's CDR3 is CASSLVDSGGFSSYNSPLHF. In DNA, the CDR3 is TGTGCCAGCAGCTTAGTAGATTCAGGGGGCTTCAGCTCCTATAATTCACCCCTCCACTTT.

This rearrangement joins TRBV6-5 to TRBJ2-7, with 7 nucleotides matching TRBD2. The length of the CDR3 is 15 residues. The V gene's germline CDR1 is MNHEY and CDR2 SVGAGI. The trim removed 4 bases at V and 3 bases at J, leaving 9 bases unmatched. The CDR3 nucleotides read TGTGCCAGCAGTTCCCACTGGGGGAGGGACTACGAGCAGTACTTC. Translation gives CASSSHWGRDYEQYF.